This T cell receptor (beta chain) was captured in a study of blood T cell repertoires in COVID-19. Looking at the study overall: Sample material is recorded as cDNA or gDNA derived from T cells, B-cell-depleted T cells, or PBMCs.

The germline V gene encodes CDR1 SQVTM and CDR2 ANQGSEA. This CDR3 has 15 residues. With 5 bases removed from V and 2 bases from J, the gap between germline ends came to 17 bases. Assay: immunoSEQ multiplex PCR; the TCRdb copy retains only in-frame clones and omits some. The repertoire holds about 71,000 clones, with roughly 84% as singletons. The specimen sequenced was peripheral blood. The sequence came from a man younger than 40 with COVID-19, enrolled during active disease. The gene calls are TRBV29-1 and TRBJ2-3; a weak D match, TRBD1 (6 bases). The CDR3 loop reads CSVFEVEGDTDTQYF. The CDR3 nucleotides read TGCAGCGTTTTCGAAGTCGAGGGGGACACAGATACGCAGTATTTT.